The subject of this entry is one T cell receptor (beta chain). Its antigen is still unknown. The same CDR3 also results from other DNA sequences found in this sample. Antigen-specific CD4+ T cells were expanded with viral peptide pools in the ViraFEST assay before sequencing. After roughly 11 days in culture, the CD4+ T cells were isolated. It was two doses of either the BNT162b2 or mRNA-1273 vaccine that participants received. The data were taken from a study of vaccination effects on CD4 cells after COVID-19. Sequencing used immunoSEQ multiplex PCR; TCRdb keeps in-frame clones, though not all of them. There are approximately 83,000 clones in the sample; around four fifths occur only once, and 1.1% lies in the top ten. This CDR3 has 10 amino acids. Germline lookup yields CDR1 SNHLY and CDR2 FYNNEI. The germline V and J ends were trimmed by 3 bases and 5 bases, with 1 base remaining between them.

The clonotype comes from a human donor who received a COVID-19 vaccine. This specimen was CD4+ T cells from PBMCs cultured with HCoV-OC43 spike peptides, taken after COVID-19 vaccination. Subset: HCoV-OC43 spike overlapping peptide pool stimulation. The chain links TRBV2 to TRBJ2-5; the D is unclear. The CDR3 coding sequence is TGTGCCAGCAGTGAGGAGACCCAGTACTTC. This sequence encodes CASSEETQYF.